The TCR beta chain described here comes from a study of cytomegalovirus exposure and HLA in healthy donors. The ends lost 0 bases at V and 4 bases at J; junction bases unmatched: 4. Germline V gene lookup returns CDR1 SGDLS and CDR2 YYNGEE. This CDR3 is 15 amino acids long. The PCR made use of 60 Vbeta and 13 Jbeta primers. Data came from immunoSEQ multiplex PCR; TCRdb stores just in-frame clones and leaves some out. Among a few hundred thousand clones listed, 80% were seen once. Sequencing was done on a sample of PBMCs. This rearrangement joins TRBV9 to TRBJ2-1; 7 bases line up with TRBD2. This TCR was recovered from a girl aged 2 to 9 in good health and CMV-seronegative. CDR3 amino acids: CASSVVSGPYNEQFF. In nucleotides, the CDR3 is TGTGCCAGCAGCGTAGTTAGCGGGCCTTACAATGAGCAGTTCTTC.